A selection of T cell receptor beta chains follows, all from one sample in a study of cytomegalovirus exposure and HLA in healthy donors. Using immunoSEQ multiplex PCR, the repertoire was profiled, and TCRdb retains in-frame clones only, with some absent. The sample shows tens of thousands of clones, about 94% of them seen only once. The specimen was PBMCs. The origin of the receptors is a young man in good health and CMV-seropositive. Each CDR3 is given with its conserved first and last residue. Size is omitted from some rows. Given values are once, few, many or a class for expanded clones.

NA	TRBV5-1	TRBJ2-3	CASSITSADTQYF
NA	TRBV6-1	TRBJ2-4	CASSAGYEAKNIQYF
NA	TRBV6-1	TRBJ2-3	CASSDGGNTDTQYF
NA	TRBV5-1	TRBJ1-1	CASSTGYNTEAFF
NA	TRBV19	TRBJ2-7	CASSRTSGGSYEQYF
NA	TRBV10-3	TRBJ2-3	CAISESKGVLDF
NA	TRBV10-2	TRBJ2-7	CASSESEFQGQYF
NA	TRBV6-1	TRBJ2-7	CASWDRSFSYEQYF
NA	TRBV4-1	TRBJ2-7	CASSHNSGVQYEQYF
NA	TRBV19	TRBJ2-1	CASSTFYNEQFF
NA	TRBV11-2	TRBJ2-3	CASSLLAGGPDTQYF
once	TRBV4-1	TRBJ1-3	CASSQRVLKTGTSGNTIYF
NA	TRBV9	TRBJ1-1	CASSVEGATNTEAFF
NA	TRBV2	TRBJ1-5	CASSGLGLRQPQHF
NA	TRBV18	TRBJ2-1	CASSPAGLLDEQFF
NA	TRBV6-5	TRBJ1-2	CASSYWGHGYTF
NA	TRBV5-4	TRBJ2-7	CASSPGGTRPSYEQYF
NA	TRBV9	TRBJ2-3	CASSVGAVPTDTQYF
NA	TRBV5-1	TRBJ2-7	CASSLAGSPYEQYF
NA	TRBV15	TRBJ2-7	CATSRGTEIFPKQYF
NA	TRBV21-1	TRBJ1-2	CANIRDRVGVGGYSYGYTF
NA	TRBV7-2	TRBJ2-7	CASSPGQRILSYEQYF
NA	TRBV28	TRBJ1-2	CASRTAVYFGYTF
NA	TRBV4-1	TRBJ2-5	CASSLTFRQKNQETQYF
NA	TRBV5-4	TRBJ1-2	CASSFRDRQGGYTF
NA	TRBV28	TRBJ2-3	CASRVGLAGGGATDTQYF
once	TRBV28	TRBJ2-1	CASSPTANEQFF
NA	TRBV5-1	TRBJ2-2	CASSLQGATGELFF
NA	TRBV15	TRBJ2-7	CATSRGQGVGYEQYF
NA	TRBV27	TRBJ2-4	CASSGLEGGIQYF
NA	TRBV4-1	TRBJ1-1	CASSQGIGRDTEAFF
NA	TRBV28	TRBJ2-4	CASIQDLAKNIQYF